This T cell receptor beta chain was obtained from a study of shared clonotypes between healthy human individuals. The CDR3 spans 15 residues. Trimming cost V 3 bases and J 5 bases, with 17 bases left between them. Germline V gene data show CDR1 as MNHEY and CDR2 as SMNVEV (reference sequence). Replicate PCRs from sorted subsets contained around 200 ng DNA, which is 31,000 or so T cell genomes. Generated by immunoSEQ multiplex PCR, the TCRdb table keeps only in-frame clones and is missing some. The table includes about 2.4 million clones, 90% to 95% detected once. The TCR was taken from a man younger than 30 in good health. V gene TRBV27 combines with J gene TRBJ2-7, with D uncertain. The sample comprised naive CD4+ T cells sorted from blood. Indicated subset: CD45RA+ positively selected. CDR3 nucleotides: TGTGCCAGCAGTTTTTCCCCGGGCAGGATCAACGAGCAGTACTTC. Residues: CASSFSPGRINEQYF.